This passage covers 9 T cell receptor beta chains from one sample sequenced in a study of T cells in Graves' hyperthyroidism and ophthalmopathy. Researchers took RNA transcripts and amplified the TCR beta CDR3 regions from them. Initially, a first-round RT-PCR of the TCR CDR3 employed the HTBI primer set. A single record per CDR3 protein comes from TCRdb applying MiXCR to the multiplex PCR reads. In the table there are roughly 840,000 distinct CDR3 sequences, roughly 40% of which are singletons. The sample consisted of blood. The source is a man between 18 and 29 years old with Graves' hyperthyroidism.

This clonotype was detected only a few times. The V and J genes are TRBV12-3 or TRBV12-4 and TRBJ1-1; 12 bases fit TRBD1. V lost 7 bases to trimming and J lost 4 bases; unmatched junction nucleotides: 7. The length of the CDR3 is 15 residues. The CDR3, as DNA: TGTGCCAGCAACTACCTGGGACAGGGGGCCACTGAAGCTTTCTTT. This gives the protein CASNYLGQGATEAFF.

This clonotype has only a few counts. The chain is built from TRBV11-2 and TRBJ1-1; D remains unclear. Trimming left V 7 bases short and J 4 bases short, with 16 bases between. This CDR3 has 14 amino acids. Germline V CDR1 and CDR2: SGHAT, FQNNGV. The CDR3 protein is CASTPWVGATEAFF. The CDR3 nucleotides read TGTGCCAGCACCCCATGGGTAGGAGCCACTGAAGCTTTCTTT.

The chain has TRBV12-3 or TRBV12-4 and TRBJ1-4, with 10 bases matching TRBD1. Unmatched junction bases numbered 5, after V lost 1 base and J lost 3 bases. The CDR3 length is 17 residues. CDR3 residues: CASSLGTGGLANEKLFF. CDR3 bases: TGTGCCAGCAGTTTAGGGACAGGGGGGTTGGCTAATGAAAAACTGTTTTTT.

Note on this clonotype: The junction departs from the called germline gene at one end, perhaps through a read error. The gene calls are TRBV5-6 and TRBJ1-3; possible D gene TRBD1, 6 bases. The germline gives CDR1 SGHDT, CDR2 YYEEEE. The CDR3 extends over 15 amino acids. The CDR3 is CASSQLQGSGTTIYF. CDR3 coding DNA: TGTGCCAGCAGTCAACTCCAGGGGAGTGGAACCACCATATATTTT. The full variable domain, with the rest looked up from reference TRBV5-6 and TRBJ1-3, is DAGVTQSPTHLIKTRGQQVTLRCSPKSGHDTVSWYQQALGQGPQFIFQYYEEEERQRGNFPDRFSGHQFPNYSSELNVNALLLGDSALYLCASSQLQGSGTTIYFGEGSWLTVV.

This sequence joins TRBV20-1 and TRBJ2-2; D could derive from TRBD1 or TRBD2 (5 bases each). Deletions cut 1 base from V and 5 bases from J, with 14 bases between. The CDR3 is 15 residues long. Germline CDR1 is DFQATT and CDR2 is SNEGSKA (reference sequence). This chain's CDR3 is CSARGWGSETGELFF. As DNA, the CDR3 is TGCAGTGCTAGAGGGTGGGGGAGTGAGACCGGGGAGCTGTTTTTT.

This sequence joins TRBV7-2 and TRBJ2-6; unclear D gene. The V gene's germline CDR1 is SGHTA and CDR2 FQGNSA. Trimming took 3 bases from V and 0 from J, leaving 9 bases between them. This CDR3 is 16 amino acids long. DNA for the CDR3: TGTGCCAGCAGCTTGGAGAGTCCCTCTGGGGCCAACGTCCTGACTTTC. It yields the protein CASSLESPSGANVLTF.

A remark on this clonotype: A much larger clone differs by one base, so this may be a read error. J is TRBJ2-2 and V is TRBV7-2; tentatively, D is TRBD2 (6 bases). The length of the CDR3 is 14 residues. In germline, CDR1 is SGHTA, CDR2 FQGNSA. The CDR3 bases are TGTGCCAGCACACCTAGCGAGAACACCGGGGAGCTGGTTTTT. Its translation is CASTPSENTGELVF.

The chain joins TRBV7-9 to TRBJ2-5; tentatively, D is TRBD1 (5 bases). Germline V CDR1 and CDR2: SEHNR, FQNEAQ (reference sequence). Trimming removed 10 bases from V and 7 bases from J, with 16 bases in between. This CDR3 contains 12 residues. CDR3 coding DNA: TGTGCCACCACCCGAGGAAGGGGGACCCAGTACTTC. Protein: CATTRGRGTQYF.

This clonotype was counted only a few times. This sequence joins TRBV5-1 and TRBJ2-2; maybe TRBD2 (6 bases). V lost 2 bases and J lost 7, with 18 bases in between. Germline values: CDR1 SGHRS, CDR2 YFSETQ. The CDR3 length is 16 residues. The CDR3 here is CASSLSVRDGVGELFF. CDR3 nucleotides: TGCGCCAGCAGCTTATCTGTGCGGGATGGTGTCGGGGAGCTGTTTTTT.